This T cell receptor (beta chain) came from a study of monozygotic twins with inflammatory bowel disease. There were about 3,500 ng of total RNA used for each TCR library. In eight separate reactions per sample, cDNA was generated. UMIs were attached via template switching, each with a 6-nucleotide sample barcode. cDNA encoding TCRalpha and TCRbeta underwent two nested PCRs of 16 and 9 cycles, each of which was followed by bead purification. After re-calling the 5' RACE reads, TCRdb lists one entry per CDR3 protein, DNA absent. This table lists around 380,000 distinct CDR3 sequences. The TCR comes from a human donor with ulcerative colitis or Crohn's disease, or a healthy co-twin of an affected twin (not recorded which). The material sequenced was blood.

Here the CDR3 reads CASSLGDTVLSEKLFF. The rearrangement uses TRBV5-1 and TRBJ1-4. CDR1 SGHRS and CDR2 YFSETQ come from the germline V gene. This CDR3 region has 16 residues.